This T cell receptor (beta chain) is drawn from a study of blood T cell repertoires in COVID-19. With 0 bases removed from V and 4 bases from J, the gap between germline ends came to 16 bases. This CDR3 contains 17 residues. CDR1 is MDHEN and CDR2 is SYDVKM in the germline V gene. Method: immunoSEQ multiplex PCR; TCRdb's copy keeps in-frame clones and lacks some. This table holds around 400,000 clones, about 89% found once. The chain combines TRBV28 with TRBJ1-5; D perhaps matches TRBD1 (6 bases). This sequence originates from a young woman with COVID-19, enrolled during active disease. The sample taken for sequencing was peripheral blood. CDR3 DNA sequence: TGTGCCAGCAGTTTATGGAGCGGGGGGCTGGGAAATCAGCCCCAGCATTTT. Protein sequence: CASSLWSGGLGNQPQHF.